These 25 T cell receptor beta chains were sequenced from one sample in a study of blood T cell repertoires in COVID-19. Profiled with immunoSEQ multiplex PCR; TCRdb holds only in-frame clones, not every one. This sample has approximately 240,000 clones; 83% occur once, and the top ten carry around 6%. Sequencing was done on a sample of peripheral blood. The receptors were sampled from a human donor in a cohort sampled during active COVID-19.

This chain uses TRBV5-1 with TRBJ1-1; no firm D call. CDR1 is SGHRS, CDR2 YFSETQ, per germline. CDR3 length: 14 residues. The V end was cut by 2 bases, the J end by 1 base, with 9 bases between. CDR3 residues: CASSLNFQNTEAFF. Written as DNA, the CDR3 is TGCGCCAGCAGCTTAAATTTCCAGAACACTGAAGCTTTCTTT.

The chain carries TRBV27 and TRBJ2-7, with D possibly matching TRBD2 (5 bases). V gave up 5 bases and J gave up 3 bases, with 11 bases separating them. Germline V gene sequence: CDR1 MNHEY, CDR2 SMNVEV (reference sequence). This CDR3 is 13 amino acids long. DNA of the CDR3: TGTGCCAGCAGTCAACTCGGGGTCTACGAGCAGTACTTC. Translated: CASSQLGVYEQYF.

The chain combines TRBV9 with TRBJ1-2; the match to TRBD1 covers 7 bases. The germline V gene encodes CDR1 SGDLS and CDR2 YYNGEE. V trimming: 0 bases; J trimming: 2 bases; junction bases outside the gene matches: 4. The CDR3 totals 15 residues. CDR3 in DNA: TGTGCCAGCAGCGTAGCCCCGGGACAGAACTATGGCTACACCTTC. Its protein product is CASSVAPGQNYGYTF.

The chain couples TRBV28 to TRBJ2-3, with a possible D match to TRBD2 (5 bases). This CDR3 is 14 amino acids long. The germline CDR1 and CDR2 sequences are MDHEN and SYDVKM. V was shortened by 6 bases and J by 2 bases, with 12 bases between the two germline ends. CDR3 nucleotides: TGTGCCAGCAGAATCGGAGGAAACACAGATACGCAGTATTTT. It is translated as CASRIGGNTDTQYF.

This sequence joins TRBV3-1 (or the pseudogene TRBV3-2) and TRBJ2-3; TRBD2 is a possible D gene (5 bases). The CDR3 consists of 16 residues. V lost 4 bases and J lost 0, with 14 bases in between. Germline loops: CDR1 LGHDT, CDR2 YNNKEL (reference sequence). CDR3 sequence reads: CASSLYEGASTDTQYF. The CDR3 DNA reads TGTGCCAGCAGCCTGTATGAGGGAGCTAGCACAGATACGCAGTATTTT.

The chain employs TRBV19 and TRBJ1-2; D ambiguous. V lost 5 bases to trimming and J lost 0 bases, with 10 bases between them. The CDR3 runs 14 residues. Germline V gene sequence: CDR1 LNHDA, CDR2 SQIVND (reference sequence). CDR3 sequence (DNA): TGTGCCAGTAGTCTATTTTTTACTAACTATGGCTACACCTTC. Its translation: CASSLFFTNYGYTF.

V usage is TRBV28 and J usage is TRBJ2-7; D unresolved. The V gene lost 7 bases and the J gene lost 1 base, with 5 bases spanning the gap. Germline CDR1 and CDR2: MDHEN and SYDVKM. This CDR3 has 11 residues. The CDR3 reads CASTRSYEQYF. The CDR3 coding sequence is TGTGCCAGCACGAGGTCCTACGAGCAGTACTTC.

This clone was detected once. This chain links TRBV11-2 with TRBJ1-2; possible D gene TRBD1, 6 bases. V was shortened by 2 bases and J by 6 bases, with 16 bases between the two germline ends. CDR3 length equals 15 residues. Per germline, CDR1 SGHAT and CDR2 FQNNGV. The CDR3 DNA follows: TGTGCCAGCAGCTTATCGACAGGTAGTGGGAATGGCTACACCTTC. This codes for CASSLSTGSGNGYTF.

This clone showed up just a few times. This chain uses TRBV12-5 with TRBJ2-2, with D uncertain. V lost 5 bases and J 8 bases, leaving 9 bases between the germline ends. The CDR3 covers 12 residues. The germline CDR1 and CDR2 sequences are LGHNT and FRNRAP. The DNA of the CDR3 is TGTGCTAGTGGTGTCGCAGGAGGGGAGCTGTTTTTT. Translating it yields CASGVAGGELFF. The full variable domain, with the rest looked up from reference TRBV12-5 and TRBJ2-2, is DARVTQTPRHKVTEMGQEVTMRCQPILGHNTVFWYRQTMMQGLELLAYFRNRAPLDDSGMPKDRFSAEMPDATLATLKIQPSEPRDSAVYFCASGVAGGELFFGEGSRLTVL.

The chain combines TRBV5-1 with TRBJ2-4, with D hard to call. The germline gives CDR1 SGHRS, CDR2 YFSETQ. V was pared by 3 bases and J by 0 bases, with 13 bases between. This CDR3 comprises 16 residues. The CDR3 DNA follows: TGCGCCAGCAGCTCCGGTCGCCTTCAAGCCAAAAACATTCAGTACTTC. The encoded protein is CASSSGRLQAKNIQYF. Looking up the rest from reference TRBV5-1 and TRBJ2-4 gives the full variable domain: KAGVTQTPRYLIKTRGQQVTLSCSPISGHRSVSWYQQTPGQGLQFLFEYFSETQRNKGNFPGRFSGRQFSNSRSEMNVSTLELGDSALYLCASSSGRLQAKNIQYFGAGTRLSVL.

This sequence joins TRBV27 and TRBJ2-1, with D perhaps matching TRBD2 (5 bases). The CDR3 loop spans 15 amino acids. Germline V CDR1 and CDR2: MNHEY, SMNVEV (reference sequence). V was cut by 6 bases and J by 3 bases, with 15 bases left in between. The CDR3, as DNA: TGTGCCAGCAGACGGGCAGCGGATGTCTACAATGAGCAGTTCTTC. It yields the protein CASRRAADVYNEQFF.

The rearrangement joins TRBV7-8 to TRBJ1-6; 10 bases agree with TRBD1. Looked up from germline, CDR1 is SGHVS and CDR2 is FQNEAQ. Losses at the gene ends were 0 bases for V and 11 bases for J; bases not matched to a gene: 7. This CDR3 has 16 residues. CDR3 region: CASSLAGTGVGPPLHF. The CDR3 DNA reads as TGTGCCAGCAGCTTAGCCGGGACAGGGGTCGGGCCACCCCTCCACTTT.

This chain joins TRBV10-1 and TRBJ1-3; D may be TRBD1 (6 bases). CDR1 and CDR2 (germline): WNHNN, SYGVQD (reference sequence). CDR3 length: 16 residues. Trimming cost V 3 bases and J 2 bases, with 14 bases left between them. The CDR3 DNA reads TGCGCCAGCAGTGAAACACAGGGTACGGCTGGAAACACCATATATTTT. Protein product: CASSETQGTAGNTIYF.

The chain joins TRBV2 to TRBJ2-3, with a weak D call TRBD2 (5 bases). Germline loops: CDR1 SNHLY, CDR2 FYNNEI. V dropped 5 bases and J dropped 3 bases, with 6 bases sitting between them. The CDR3 sequence is 12 residues long. As DNA, the CDR3 is TGTGCCAGCAGTCGGGGAACAGATACGCAGTATTTT. It yields the protein CASSRGTDTQYF.

The CDR3 is CASSPLSDRSNTEAFF. CDR3 coding DNA: TGTGCCAGCAGCCCATTATCGGACAGGTCGAACACTGAAGCTTTCTTT. This chain connects TRBV3-1 (or the pseudogene TRBV3-2) to TRBJ1-1; 7 bases line up with TRBD1. V lost 4 bases, J lost 1 base, and 9 bases stayed unmatched. Germline V gene sequence: CDR1 LGHDT, CDR2 YNNKEL (reference sequence). The CDR3 totals 16 residues.

V usage is TRBV5-1 and J usage is TRBJ2-3, with D maybe TRBD2 (6 bases). This CDR3 comprises 15 residues. Trimming stripped 0 bases from V and 3 bases from J, with 11 bases between. Germline V gene sequence: CDR1 SGHRS, CDR2 YFSETQ. The CDR3 loop is CASSLAGVWTDTQYF. The CDR3 nucleotides are TGCGCCAGCAGCTTGGCGGGGGTGTGGACAGATACGCAGTATTTT.

V and J are TRBV27 and TRBJ1-6, with 7 bases fitting TRBD1. The V gene end was trimmed by 5 bases and the J gene end by 14 bases; junction bases not matched to a gene: 9. The germline CDR1 and CDR2 sequences are MNHEY and SMNVEV (reference sequence). There are 13 residues in the CDR3. CDR3 sequence reads: CASSLTGPTALHF. The CDR3 DNA is TGTGCCAGCAGTCTGACAGGGCCCACGGCCCTCCACTTT.

The chain links TRBV4-2 to TRBJ2-4, with a possible D match to TRBD2 (5 bases). Germline V lookup: CDR1 LGHNA, CDR2 YNFKEQ. The CDR3 contains 14 residues. With 3 bases removed from V and 6 bases from J, the gap between germline ends came to 12 bases. Here the CDR3 reads CASSQEVARNIQYF. CDR3 sequence (DNA): TGTGCCAGCAGCCAGGAGGTAGCGAGAAACATTCAGTACTTC.

CDR3 in amino acids: CASSLTGRAEAFF. CDR3 DNA sequence: TGCGCCAGCAGCTTGACAGGGAGAGCTGAAGCTTTCTTT. The V gene is TRBV5-1, the J gene TRBJ1-1, with D perhaps matching TRBD1 (6 bases). Per germline, CDR1 SGHRS and CDR2 YFSETQ. The CDR3 contains 13 residues. V lost 1 base, J lost 6 bases, and 10 bases lay in between.

V gene TRBV4-2 combines with J gene TRBJ1-5; a possible D gene is TRBD1 (5 bases). The V gene lost 0 bases and the J gene lost 2 bases, with 17 bases spanning the gap. CDR1 and CDR2 from the germline V gene are LGHNA and YNFKEQ. CDR3 length equals 18 residues. DNA for the CDR3: TGTGCCAGCAGCCAAGATCAAGGTAGGGGAGGTCGCAATCAGCCCCAGCATTTT. Amino acids: CASSQDQGRGGRNQPQHF.

The V gene is TRBV15, the J gene TRBJ2-1, with TRBD2 identical over 11 bases. CDR1 LNHNV and CDR2 YYDKDF come from the germline V gene (reference sequence). V lost 8 bases, J lost 5 bases, and 8 bases stayed unmatched. This CDR3 is built from 15 residues. CDR3 DNA: TGTGCCACCTCGCTAGCGGGAGGAATGAACAATGAGCAGTTCTTC. Its translation is CATSLAGGMNNEQFF.

This clone was found once. This chain joins TRBV28 and TRBJ1-2, with a weak D call TRBD1 (5 bases). The CDR3 runs to 14 residues. Looked up from germline, CDR1 is MDHEN and CDR2 is SYDVKM. V lost 7 bases and J lost 6, with 18 bases in between. Here the CDR3 reads CASTIRRGEDGYTF. The CDR3 bases are TGTGCCAGCACAATAAGGCGGGGGGAAGATGGCTACACCTTC.

This rearrangement joins TRBV4-1 to TRBJ2-7, with D uncertain. Germline CDR1 and CDR2: MGHRA and YSYEKL. There are 14 residues in the CDR3. The V end lost 0 bases, the J end lost 3 bases, and 9 bases lay between the germline ends. CDR3 region: CASSQDTVVYEQYF. DNA for the CDR3: TGCGCCAGCAGCCAAGACACGGTTGTCTACGAGCAGTACTTC.

The V gene is TRBV6-1, the J gene TRBJ2-7; no reliable D call. This CDR3 has 11 residues. Trimming stripped 3 bases from V and 2 bases from J, with 2 bases between. Germline values: CDR1 MNHNS, CDR2 SASEGT. The CDR3 DNA reads as TGTGCCAGCAGTGACACCTACGAGCAGTACTTC. It encodes CASSDTYEQYF.

This rearrangement joins TRBV9 to TRBJ2-5; D gene uncertain. Germline V gene lookup returns CDR1 SGDLS and CDR2 YYNGEE. The V end lost 0 bases, the J end lost 0 bases, and 12 bases lay between the germline ends. The CDR3 covers 16 residues. CDR3 nucleotides: TGTGCCAGCAGCGTAGGATCGGTTACGTACCAAGAGACCCAGTACTTC. This gives the protein CASSVGSVTYQETQYF.